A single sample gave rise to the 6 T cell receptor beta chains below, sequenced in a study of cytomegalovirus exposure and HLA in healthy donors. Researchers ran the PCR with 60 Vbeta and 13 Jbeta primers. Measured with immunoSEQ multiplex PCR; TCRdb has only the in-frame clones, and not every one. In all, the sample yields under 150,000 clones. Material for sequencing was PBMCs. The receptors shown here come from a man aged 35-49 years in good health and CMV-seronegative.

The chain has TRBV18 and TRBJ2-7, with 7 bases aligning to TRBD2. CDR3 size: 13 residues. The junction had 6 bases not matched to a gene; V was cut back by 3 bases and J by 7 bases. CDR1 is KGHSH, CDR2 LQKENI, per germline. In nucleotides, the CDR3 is TGTGCCAGCTCACCCATGGCGGGGGATGAGCAGTACTTC. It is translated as CASSPMAGDEQYF.

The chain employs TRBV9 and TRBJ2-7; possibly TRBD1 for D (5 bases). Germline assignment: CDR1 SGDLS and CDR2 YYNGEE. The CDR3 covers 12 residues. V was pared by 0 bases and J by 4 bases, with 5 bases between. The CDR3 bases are TGTGCCAGCAGCGTAGAGGGGTACGAGCAGTACTTC. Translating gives CASSVEGYEQYF.

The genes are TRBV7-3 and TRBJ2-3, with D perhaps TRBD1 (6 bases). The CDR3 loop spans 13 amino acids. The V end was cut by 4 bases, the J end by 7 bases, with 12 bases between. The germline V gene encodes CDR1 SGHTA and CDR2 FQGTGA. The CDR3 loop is CASSSDRMNTQYF. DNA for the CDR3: TGTGCCAGCAGCTCCGACAGGATGAATACGCAGTATTTT.

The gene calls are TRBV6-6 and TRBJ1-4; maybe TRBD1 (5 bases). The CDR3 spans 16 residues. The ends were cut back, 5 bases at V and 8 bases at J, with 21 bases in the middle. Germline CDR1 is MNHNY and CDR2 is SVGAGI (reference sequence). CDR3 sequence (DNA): TGTGCCAGCAGTCTATCCCCCCCAGGGCCGCGAGAAAAACTGTTTTTT. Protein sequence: CASSLSPPGPREKLFF.

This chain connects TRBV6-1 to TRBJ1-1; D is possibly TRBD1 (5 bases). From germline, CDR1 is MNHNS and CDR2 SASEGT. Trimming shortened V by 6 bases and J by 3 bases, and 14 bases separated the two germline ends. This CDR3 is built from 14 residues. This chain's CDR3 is CASRPQELDTEAFF. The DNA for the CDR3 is TGTGCCAGCAGACCACAGGAATTGGACACTGAAGCTTTCTTT.

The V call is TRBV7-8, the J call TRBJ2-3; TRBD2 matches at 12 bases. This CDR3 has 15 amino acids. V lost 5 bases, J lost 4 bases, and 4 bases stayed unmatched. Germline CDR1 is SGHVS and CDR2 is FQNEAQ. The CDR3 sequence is CASSVLAGGSDTQYF. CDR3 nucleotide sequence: TGTGCCAGCAGCGTACTAGCGGGGGGTTCAGATACGCAGTATTTT.